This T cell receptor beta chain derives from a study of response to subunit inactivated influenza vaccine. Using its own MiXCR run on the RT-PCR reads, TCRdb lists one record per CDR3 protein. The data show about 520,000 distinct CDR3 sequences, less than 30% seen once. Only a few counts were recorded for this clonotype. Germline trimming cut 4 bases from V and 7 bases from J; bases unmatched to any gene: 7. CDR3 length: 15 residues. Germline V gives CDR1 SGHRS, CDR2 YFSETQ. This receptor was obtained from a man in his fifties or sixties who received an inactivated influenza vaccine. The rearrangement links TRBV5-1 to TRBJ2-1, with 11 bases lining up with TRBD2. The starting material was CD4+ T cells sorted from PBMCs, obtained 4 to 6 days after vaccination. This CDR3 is CASSGGLAEENEQFF. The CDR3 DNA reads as TGCGCCAGCAGCGGGGGACTAGCGGAGGAAAATGAGCAGTTCTTC.